This record concerns one T cell receptor (beta chain) sequence. No antigen is known for it. Use of 60 Vbeta and 13 Jbeta primers characterized the PCR. TCRdb keeps only in-frame clones here, not all; method: immunoSEQ multiplex PCR. The data contain 70,000 to 95,000 clones, approximately 80% of them seen just once; the ten biggest clones take up 4% to 5.5%. These data originate in a study of cytomegalovirus exposure and HLA in healthy donors. Study information: HLA-typed donors were the source of about 85 million unique TCRs, which an early data release held.

Study observations and caveats: For most TCR beta V segments, an earlier analysis put the productive rate at about 87% or about 30% of the time. The Asian-associated ancestry cluster reportedly had fewer N-insertions than the 666-donor mean in a later analysis.

The V segment lost 8 bases and the J segment 10 bases; nucleotides outside the gene matches: 7. Germline-derived CDR1 and CDR2 are MNHNY and SVGAGI (reference sequence). The CDR3 is made up of 12 amino acids. The origin of this receptor is a young man in good health and CMV-seropositive. The sequenced sample consisted of PBMCs. The chain employs TRBV6-6 and TRBJ1-1; 10 bases fit TRBD1. The CDR3 DNA sequence: TGTGCCAGCGACTGGGGGGACAGGGGAGCTTTCTTT. It specifies CASDWGDRGAFF.